This T cell receptor beta chain stems from a study of OX40 agonist ivuxolimab in advanced cancers. At the level of the study: Under the entry rules, prior anti-PD-1, anti-PD-L1 or anti-CTLA-4 therapy was allowed, and about 40% had some.

Using immunoSEQ multiplex PCR, the repertoire was profiled, and TCRdb retains in-frame clones only, with some absent. Of just over 80,000 clones listed, roughly 84% are singletons. Sequencing used CD4+ or CD8+ T cells sorted from blood, obtained in a trial of the OX40 agonist ivuxolimab. This clonotype was sampled from an adult with an advanced solid tumor such as melanoma, head and neck, liver or kidney cancer.

The CDR3 reads CASSPFPGELFF. The CDR3 DNA follows: TGTGCCAGTAGTCCGTTTCCCGGGGAGCTGTTTTTT. This chain links TRBV19 with TRBJ2-2; D is uncertain. Trimming cost V 5 bases and J 6 bases, with 7 bases left between them. The CDR3 length is 12 residues. Germline V gene lookup returns CDR1 LNHDA and CDR2 SQIVND (reference sequence). Drawing the rest from reference TRBV19 and TRBJ2-2, the complete variable domain is DGGITQSPKYLFRKEGQNVTLSCEQNLNHDAMYWYRQDPGQGLRLIYYSQIVNDFQKGDIAEGYSVSREKKESFPLTVTSAQKNPTAFYLCASSPFPGELFFGEGSRLTVL.